The following is a T cell receptor (beta chain) sequence with its context. This entry is derived from a study of blood T cell repertoires in COVID-19. Across the study: The United States, Italy and Spain supplied acute and convalescent COVID-19 samples.

Germline CDR1 is SGDLS and CDR2 is YYNGEE. The CDR3 runs 15 residues. V trimming: 0 bases; J trimming: 4 bases; junction bases outside the gene matches: 6. Original methodology: Amplified reference gene primers provided the basis for estimating nucleated cell counts. The method was immunoSEQ multiplex PCR; TCRdb's version includes in-frame clones alone and lacks a portion of them. The V and J calls and clone size were taken over from that table, and D and trimming were inferred from the DNA. This sample has about 110,000 clones, with 80% to 90% found just once. This chain connects TRBV9 to TRBJ2-7; TRBD2 matches at 8 bases. The sequenced sample was peripheral blood. This sequence was found in a woman of 80 years or more with active or convalescent COVID-19. CDR3 sequence: CASSVGTGGPYEQYF. CDR3 nucleotides: TGTGCCAGCAGCGTAGGAACGGGAGGGCCTTACGAGCAGTACTTC.